The 31 T cell receptor beta chains given below trace back to one sample, sequenced in a study of CD8+ T cells in alopecia areata. Isolated RNA was reverse transcribed into cDNA used as the sequencing template. Data came from immunoSEQ multiplex PCR; TCRdb stores just in-frame clones and leaves some out. The repertoire holds some 120,000 clones, with 40% to 55% as singletons. Sequenced material: NKG2D-low CD8+ T cells sorted from blood. Receptors were obtained from a human donor with alopecia areata.

V is TRBV2 and J is TRBJ2-3; 7 bases align to TRBD2. Germline CDR1 and CDR2: SNHLY and FYNNEI. The J segment lost 5 bases and the V segment lost 6 bases, leaving 2 bases of the junction unmatched. This CDR3 has 12 amino acids. In nucleotides, the CDR3 is TGTGCCAGCAGGGAGCGGGGAGATACGCAGTATTTT. Its protein is CASRERGDTQYF.

The chain has TRBV30 and TRBJ2-2; D ambiguous. The CDR3 contains 12 residues. Germline V gene lookup returns CDR1 GTSNPN and CDR2 SVGIG (reference sequence). Trimming removed 7 bases from V and 3 bases from J, with 9 bases in between. The CDR3 DNA is TGTGCCTCCCATGGGGACACCGGGGAGCTGTTTTTT. Residues: CASHGDTGELFF.

This clone was recorded only once. The chain combines TRBV29-1 with TRBJ2-1; D may correspond to TRBD1 or TRBD2 (5 bases each). CDR1 and CDR2 (germline): SQVTM, ANQGSEA. V shed 2 bases and J shed 7 bases, with 24 bases lying between them. The CDR3 length is 17 residues. The CDR3 DNA is TGCAGCGTTGAAATAACACGCAGGGTGGGGGTTATTAATGAGCAGTTCTTC. This translates into CSVEITRRVGVINEQFF.

The gene calls are TRBV27 and TRBJ2-1, with 8 bases that match TRBD1. J was trimmed by 10 bases and V by 6 bases; bases with no gene match: 5. Looked up from germline, CDR1 is MNHEY and CDR2 is SMNVEV (reference sequence). The CDR3 extends over 12 amino acids. CDR3 in DNA: TGTGCCAGCAGCACAGGGGGGCAAGAGCAGTTCTTC. Translating gives CASSTGGQEQFF.

The chain combines TRBV11-3 with TRBJ2-7, with D uncertain. V lost 3 bases and J 0 bases, leaving 9 bases between the germline ends. Germline-derived CDR1 and CDR2 are SGHNT and YENEEA. The CDR3 is 14 residues long. The CDR3 sequence is CASSFTALSYEQYF. Written as DNA, the CDR3 is TGTGCCAGCAGCTTTACGGCCCTCTCCTACGAGCAGTACTTC.

The CDR3 protein is CASSESQGLSYGYTF. The CDR3 DNA follows: TGTGCCAGCAGTGAAAGTCAAGGACTATCCTATGGCTACACCTTC. The rearrangement links TRBV25-1 to TRBJ1-2, with D hard to call. The V end was cut by 2 bases, the J end by 4 bases, with 14 bases between. The length of the CDR3 is 15 residues. Germline V gene sequence: CDR1 MGHDK, CDR2 SYGVNS.

The rearrangement uses TRBV11-2 and TRBJ2-7, with 7 bases aligning to TRBD2. Germline V gives CDR1 SGHAT, CDR2 FQNNGV. The V and J ends lost 5 bases and 4 bases, in that order; junction bases with no gene match: 11. The CDR3 extends over 15 amino acids. The CDR3 DNA follows: TGTGCCAGCAGCATTGGGGCGGGAGAGTTGTACGAGCAGTACTTC. Translated: CASSIGAGELYEQYF.

Only a few counts were recorded for this clone. DNA for the CDR3: TGTGCCAGCAGCTTAGTCATGACAGAGACCCAGTACTTC. It codes for CASSLVMTETQYF. This chain connects TRBV11-2 to TRBJ2-5; D gene ambiguous. V gave up 1 base and J gave up 4 bases, with 7 bases separating them. Per the germline V gene, CDR1 is SGHAT and CDR2 is FQNNGV. The CDR3 has 13 residues.

This sequence joins TRBV5-6 and TRBJ2-3; D ambiguous. The CDR3 is made up of 14 amino acids. Trimming left V 4 bases short and J 4 bases short, with 13 bases between. CDR1 and CDR2 (germline): SGHDT, YYEEEE. The CDR3 region has the DNA TGTGCCAGCAGCCCATTAGGGTTCGCAGATACGCAGTATTTT. Translating gives CASSPLGFADTQYF.

In its sample, this clone was seen once. The V and J genes are TRBV13 and TRBJ2-1; 10 bases line up with TRBD1. The V gene's germline CDR1 is PRHDT and CDR2 FYEKMQ (reference sequence). Trimming took 5 bases from V and 9 from J; bases not matched to a gene: 4. The CDR3 runs to 13 residues. The CDR3 spells CASSRDRGFEQFF. The CDR3 DNA follows: TGTGCCAGCAGCCGGGACAGGGGCTTTGAGCAGTTCTTC.

The V and J genes are TRBV30 and TRBJ1-1; no clear D. The CDR3 loop spans 12 amino acids. Germline CDR1 is GTSNPN and CDR2 is SVGIG (reference sequence). Trimming cost V 5 bases and J 0 bases, with 7 bases left between them. This chain's CDR3 is CAWYSMNTEAFF. The CDR3 DNA follows: TGTGCCTGGTATAGCATGAACACTGAAGCTTTCTTT.

The chain combines TRBV4-2 with TRBJ1-2; possibly TRBD1 for D (6 bases). Germline assignment: CDR1 LGHNA and CDR2 YNFKEQ. The CDR3 extends over 11 amino acids. Trimming removed 10 bases at V and 5 bases at J, with 11 bases between. CDR3 nucleotides: TGTGCCACCTACGGACAGTATGGCTACACCTTC. Translated, it gives CATYGQYGYTF.

J is TRBJ2-5 and V is TRBV29-1; TRBD2 might be the D (5 bases). Germline V gene data show CDR1 as SQVTM and CDR2 as ANQGSEA. The CDR3 covers 13 residues. V lost 3 bases and J 2 bases, leaving 10 bases between the germline ends. The DNA of the CDR3 is TGCAGCGTTGAGGGAGAAATACAAGAGACCCAGTACTTC. It codes for CSVEGEIQETQYF.

The rearrangement uses TRBV27 and TRBJ1-2, with D possibly TRBD1 on 5 matching bases. V lost 7 bases, J lost 8 bases, and 11 bases lay in between. Germline assignment: CDR1 MNHEY and CDR2 SMNVEV (reference sequence). CDR3 length: 11 residues. CDR3 in amino acids: CASKTGGGYTF. The CDR3, as DNA: TGTGCCAGCAAGACGGGGGGAGGCTACACCTTC.

This clone appeared a few times. The rearrangement links TRBV28 to TRBJ2-2, with D possibly TRBD1 on 5 matching bases. V dropped 3 bases and J dropped 3 bases, with 11 bases sitting between them. The CDR3 is made up of 15 amino acids. Germline values: CDR1 MDHEN, CDR2 SYDVKM. The CDR3 DNA reads as TGTGCCAGCAGTTTTAGGGGCCCCCACACCGGGGAGCTGTTTTTT. It encodes CASSFRGPHTGELFF. Full variable domain (missing parts from reference TRBV28 and TRBJ2-2): DVKVTQSSRYLVKRTGEKVFLECVQDMDHENMFWYRQDPGLGLRLIYFSYDVKMKEKGDIPEGYSVSREKKERFSLILESASTNQTSMYLCASSFRGPHTGELFFGEGSRLTVL.

The chain couples TRBV28 to TRBJ2-5; a possible D gene is TRBD2 (6 bases). Trimming left V 4 bases short and J 4 bases short, with 16 bases between. Germline values: CDR1 MDHEN, CDR2 SYDVKM. This CDR3 spans 15 amino acids. The chain's CDR3 is CASSSPWGVGETQYF. The DNA of the CDR3 is TGTGCCAGCAGTTCCCCTTGGGGGGTCGGAGAGACCCAGTACTTC.

This clone appeared a few times. The CDR3 loop is CSGEGQGLETQYF. CDR3 sequence (DNA): TGCAGCGGGGAGGGACAGGGCTTAGAGACCCAGTACTTC. The chain is built from TRBV29-1 and TRBJ2-5; 9 bases align to TRBD1. The germline V gene encodes CDR1 SQVTM and CDR2 ANQGSEA. The CDR3 runs to 13 residues. V shed 7 bases and J 4 bases; nucleotides not matched to a gene: 7.

The rearrangement uses TRBV14 and TRBJ2-7, with 9 bases lining up with TRBD2. The length of the CDR3 is 16 residues. J gave up 3 bases and V 1 base, and 7 bases lay outside the gene matches. The germline CDR1 and CDR2 sequences are SGHDN and FVKESK. The CDR3 nucleotides are TGTGCCAGCAGCCAAGCCAGGGCTAGCGGGAACTACGAGCAGTACTTC. Protein product: CASSQARASGNYEQYF.

The chain combines TRBV29-1 with TRBJ2-2; 8 bases align to TRBD2. The CDR3 spans 13 residues. The trim removed 5 bases at V and 6 bases at J, leaving 5 bases unmatched. Germline assignment: CDR1 SQVTM and CDR2 ANQGSEA. The CDR3 region has the DNA TGCAGCGTTACCGGGACTAGGTCCGGGGAGCTGTTTTTT. Protein product: CSVTGTRSGELFF.

This clone occurred once. V and J are TRBV9 and TRBJ2-7, with TRBD2 matching over 8 bases. V was clipped by 3 bases and J by 13 bases; unmatched bases: 18. This CDR3 region has 15 residues. Germline CDR1 is SGDLS and CDR2 is YYNGEE. The CDR3 is CASSESGTTSEELYF. CDR3 bases: TGTGCCAGCAGCGAGAGTGGGACGACTAGCGAGGAACTCTACTTC.

In this sample, this clone turned up a few times. The genes are TRBV5-1 and TRBJ2-5; 7 bases align to TRBD2. This CDR3 has 15 amino acids. J was trimmed by 5 bases and V by 5 bases; bases with no gene match: 12. Germline values: CDR1 SGHRS, CDR2 YFSETQ. The CDR3 nucleotides read TGCGCCAGCAGTACTAGCGAGGAGATCCAGGAGACCCAGTACTTC. As protein: CASSTSEEIQETQYF.

The rearrangement uses TRBV30 and TRBJ2-3; D may match TRBD1 or TRBD2 (5 bases each). Germline CDR1 reads GTSNPN; CDR2 reads SVGIG (reference sequence). The CDR3 is 16 amino acids. V lost 0 bases, J lost 1 base, and 14 bases lay in between. Here the CDR3 reads CAWSVVPWDRTDTQYF. The CDR3 nucleotides are TGTGCCTGGAGTGTCGTACCGTGGGACCGCACAGATACGCAGTATTTT.

This clone was counted a few times. This chain links TRBV29-1 with TRBJ1-2, with D tentatively TRBD1 (6 bases). CDR1 SQVTM and CDR2 ANQGSEA come from the germline V gene. CDR3 length: 14 amino acids. Trimming took 7 bases from V and 2 from J, leaving 17 bases between them. DNA of the CDR3: TGCAGCGCACAATACAGACAGGAGAACTATGGCTACACCTTC. This encodes CSAQYRQENYGYTF.

The table lists this clone with a few counts. Other DNA sequences in the same sample also yield this CDR3. The chain employs TRBV28 and TRBJ2-7, with D uncertain. With 2 bases removed from V and 2 bases from J, the gap between germline ends came to 4 bases. Germline assignment: CDR1 MDHEN and CDR2 SYDVKM. The CDR3 covers 12 residues. CDR3 DNA sequence: TGTGCCAGCAGTTTAGGGGCCTACGAGCAGTACTTC. Its protein product is CASSLGAYEQYF.

This clone was observed a handful of times. This chain joins TRBV28 and TRBJ2-7, with D possibly being TRBD2 (6 bases). Per the germline V gene, CDR1 is MDHEN and CDR2 is SYDVKM. Trimming left V 6 bases short and J 2 bases short, with 14 bases between. The CDR3 is made up of 14 amino acids. Written as DNA, the CDR3 is TGTGCCAGCAGCGGGCGGGGCAGGGCCTACGAGCAGTACTTC. It yields the protein CASSGRGRAYEQYF.

This clone was detected a few times. Other DNA sequences in this sample translate to the same CDR3. The rearrangement joins TRBV28 to TRBJ2-1; no clear D. CDR1 is MDHEN and CDR2 is SYDVKM in the germline V gene. This CDR3 comprises 10 residues. Trimming shortened V by 2 bases and J by 10 bases, and 3 bases separated the two germline ends. DNA for the CDR3: TGTGCCAGCAGTTTAGGGGAGCAGTTCTTC. It is translated as CASSLGEQFF.

This sequence joins TRBV4-1 and TRBJ1-1; the D is unclear. In germline, CDR1 is MGHRA, CDR2 YSYEKL. Trimming took off 2 bases at V and 0 bases at J, with 7 bases between the two ends. The CDR3 is 14 residues long. The CDR3 nucleotides are TGCGCCAGCAGCCAATCTTTACTGAACACTGAAGCTTTCTTT. This gives the protein CASSQSLLNTEAFF.

J is TRBJ1-2 and V is TRBV27; D gene unclear. Germline V gene sequence: CDR1 MNHEY, CDR2 SMNVEV (reference sequence). V lost 5 bases and J 5 bases, leaving 12 bases between the germline ends. This CDR3 region has 13 residues. The CDR3 coding sequence is TGTGCCAGCAGTACTATTGGAGCTTATGGCTACACCTTC. Protein sequence: CASSTIGAYGYTF.

This sequence joins TRBV18 and TRBJ1-5, with D possibly matching TRBD1 (5 bases). Germline V gene sequence: CDR1 KGHSH, CDR2 LQKENI. The CDR3 consists of 13 residues. V was cut by 2 bases and J by 7 bases, with 9 bases left in between. The CDR3 is CASSPDRGQPQHF. CDR3 DNA: TGTGCCAGCTCACCAGACAGAGGACAGCCCCAGCATTTT.

This chain uses TRBV5-1 with TRBJ2-3, with D possibly TRBD2 on 5 matching bases. Germline V CDR1 and CDR2: SGHRS, YFSETQ. The CDR3 contains 13 residues. V was cut by 5 bases and J by 2 bases, with 9 bases left in between. This CDR3 reads CASRSGDTDTQYF. The CDR3 nucleotides are TGCGCCAGCAGGTCCGGGGACACAGATACGCAGTATTTT.

This rearrangement joins TRBV5-6 to TRBJ2-7, with D possibly TRBD2 on 6 matching bases. CDR3 length: 14 amino acids. V was shortened by 7 bases and J by 2 bases, with 16 bases between the two germline ends. Per the germline V gene, CDR1 is SGHDT and CDR2 is YYEEEE. The CDR3 protein is CASVEWRDPYEQYF. In DNA, the CDR3 is TGTGCCAGCGTGGAATGGAGGGATCCCTACGAGCAGTACTTC.